This T cell receptor beta chain was profiled in a study of T cell changes during pregnancy in multiple sclerosis. The repertoire was sequenced with immunoSEQ multiplex PCR; TCRdb's copy has only in-frame clones and lacks some. This table has about 70,000 clones, approximately 94% appearing once. Here the sequenced sample was peripheral blood, taken in the third trimester of pregnancy. This TCR was sampled from a female donor with multiple sclerosis, enrolled in a pregnancy study.

CDR3 loop: CASSHPGTATVNTEAFF. The CDR3 nucleotides read TGTGCCAGCTCCCACCCAGGGACAGCCACCGTGAACACTGAAGCTTTCTTT. The V and J genes are TRBV18 and TRBJ1-1; 7 positions match TRBD1. The CDR3 length is 17 residues. CDR1 KGHSH and CDR2 LQKENI come from the germline V gene. Germline trimming cut 6 bases from V and 0 bases from J; bases unmatched to any gene: 13.